The 20 T cell receptor beta chains below all came from one sample that was sequenced in a study of blood T cell repertoires in COVID-19 (TCRdb year 2020). To prepare the library, the immunoSEQ multiplex PCR assay was applied. The table was pulled from immuneACCESS by TCRdb, which kept in-frame rearrangements only. Such tables lose some clones; where checked, under half of the loss comes from unresolved V genes, and the rest has no known cause. The table for this sample lists a few hundred thousand clones; nearly 90% of them were counted only once. Approximately 0.7% of the sample comes from the top ten. Source material: peripheral blood. These receptors all stem from a human donor in a cohort sampled during active COVID-19.

The V call is TRBV6-2 or TRBV6-3, the J call TRBJ2-1; possible D gene TRBD2, 5 bases. Germline values: CDR1 MNHEY, CDR2 SVGEGT. Between the trimmed V and J ends, which lost 2 bases and 6 bases, there was a span of 11 bases. The CDR3 runs to 14 residues. The CDR3 protein is CASSYRSGSNEQFF. Here the CDR3 DNA reads TGTGCCAGCAGTTACAGGTCTGGGAGCAATGAGCAGTTCTTC.

The rearrangement links TRBV5-1 to TRBJ1-4, with D hard to call. The CDR3 totals 15 residues. The V gene lost 1 base and the J gene lost 4 bases, with 11 bases spanning the gap. Germline loops: CDR1 SGHRS, CDR2 YFSETQ. CDR3 bases: TGCGCCAGCAGCTTGTCTGTTGGGCGTAATGAAAAACTGTTTTTT. Residues: CASSLSVGRNEKLFF.

V and J are TRBV5-4 and TRBJ2-3; D gene unclear. The CDR3 is made up of 11 amino acids. Deletions cut 5 bases from V and 6 bases from J, with 7 bases between. Germline-derived CDR1 and CDR2 are SGHNT and YYREEE (reference sequence). The CDR3 sequence is CASRSQDTQYF. The CDR3 bases are TGTGCCAGCAGGTCCCAGGATACGCAGTATTTT. The full variable domain, its missing parts supplied by reference TRBV5-4 and TRBJ2-3, is ETGVTQSPTHLIKTRGQQVTLRCSSQSGHNTVSWYQQALGQGPQFIFQYYREEENGRGNFPPRFSGLQFPNYSSELNVNALELDDSALYLCASRSQDTQYFGPGTRLTVL.

The rearrangement joins TRBV6-2 or TRBV6-3 to TRBJ1-2; 8 bases match TRBD1. The CDR3 has 15 amino acids. CDR1 and CDR2 (germline): MNHEY, SVGEGT. V shed 6 bases, J shed 5 bases, and the junction held 11 bases outside the gene matches. This chain's CDR3 is CASSPPRQGRYGYTF. CDR3 nucleotides: TGTGCCAGCAGCCCCCCGAGACAGGGGAGGTATGGCTACACCTTC.

V is TRBV6-5 and J is TRBJ1-5, with D possibly TRBD1 on 6 matching bases. V lost 4 bases and J 3 bases, leaving 13 bases between the germline ends. In germline, CDR1 is MNHEY, CDR2 SVGAGI. The CDR3 consists of 15 residues. CDR3: CASSSPGQSNQPQHF. The CDR3 DNA reads as TGTGCCAGCAGTTCCCCTGGACAGTCCAATCAGCCCCAGCATTTT.

The chain recombines TRBV11-2 with TRBJ1-2; D not certain. The V and J ends lost 3 bases and 4 bases respectively, with 9 bases between them. Looked up from germline, CDR1 is SGHAT and CDR2 is FQNNGV. The CDR3 sequence is 13 residues long. Here the CDR3 reads CASSFGRVYGYTF. CDR3 in DNA: TGTGCCAGCAGCTTCGGGAGGGTCTATGGCTACACCTTC.

The rearrangement uses TRBV30 and TRBJ2-2; a weak D match, TRBD2 (5 bases). V lost 8 bases, J lost 0 bases, and 16 bases lay in between. CDR1 and CDR2 (germline): GTSNPN, SVGIG (reference sequence). The CDR3 is 15 residues long. CDR3 sequence: CARLDSPSNTGELFF. As DNA, the CDR3 is TGTGCCCGCCTGGACTCACCGTCGAACACCGGGGAGCTGTTTTTT.

V and J are TRBV4-2 and TRBJ2-7, with 12 bases aligning to TRBD1. With 3 bases clipped from V and 10 bases from J, the junction kept 7 bases outside the gene matches. From germline, CDR1 is LGHNA and CDR2 YNFKEQ. The CDR3 loop spans 14 amino acids. CDR3 amino acids: CASSQVTGTGGQYF. Written as DNA, the CDR3 is TGTGCCAGCAGCCAGGTAACCGGGACAGGGGGCCAGTACTTC.

V and J are TRBV7-9 and TRBJ2-1; TRBD1 aligns across 7 bases. Losses at the gene ends were 6 bases for V and 4 bases for J; bases not matched to a gene: 6. Per the germline V gene, CDR1 is SEHNR and CDR2 is FQNEAQ (reference sequence). This CDR3 has 14 amino acids. The CDR3 loop is CASSDRDRYNEQFF. In nucleotides, the CDR3 is TGTGCCAGCAGTGACCGGGACAGATACAATGAGCAGTTCTTC.

This clone has only one observation. The chain links TRBV6-5 to TRBJ1-2; D not certain. This CDR3 comprises 13 residues. With 0 bases removed from V and 8 bases from J, the gap between germline ends came to 10 bases. CDR1 MNHEY and CDR2 SVGAGI come from the germline V gene. CDR3 in DNA: TGTGCCAGCAGTTACTCGGGAGAAAGGGGCTACACCTTC. Residues: CASSYSGERGYTF.

The chain carries TRBV5-8 and TRBJ2-5; a weak D match, TRBD2 (5 bases). Germline-derived CDR1 and CDR2 are SGHTS and YDEGEE. Trimming removed 6 bases at V and 5 bases at J, with 14 bases between. CDR3 length: 13 amino acids. CDR3 DNA sequence: TGTGCCAGCATGAACTCGCGGAGGGAGACCCAGTACTTC. It encodes CASMNSRRETQYF.

The chain links TRBV3-1 (or the pseudogene TRBV3-2) to TRBJ1-1; 7 bases are shared with TRBD1. This CDR3 has 15 amino acids. Germline loops: CDR1 LGHDT, CDR2 YNNKEL (reference sequence). V lost 0 bases and J lost 6; bases outside the gene matches: 7. The DNA for the CDR3 is TGTGCCAGCAGCCAAGATGGACAGGCGGTCCCTGAAGCTTTCTTT. This sequence encodes CASSQDGQAVPEAFF.

CDR3 bases: TGTGCCAGCAGCTCCTCAAGCAGACAACCGAACACTGAAGCTTTCTTT. Encoded protein: CASSSSSRQPNTEAFF. The chain employs TRBV7-8 and TRBJ1-1; D unresolved. This CDR3 spans 16 amino acids. Trimming left V 4 bases short and J 1 base short, with 16 bases between. CDR1 and CDR2 from the germline V gene are SGHVS and FQNEAQ. The full variable domain, its missing parts supplied by reference TRBV7-8 and TRBJ1-1, is GAGVSQSPRYKVAKRGQDVALRCDPISGHVSLFWYQQALGQGPEFLTYFQNEAQLDKSGLPSDRFFAERPEGSVSTLKIQRTQQEDSAVYLCASSSSSRQPNTEAFFGQGTRLTVV.

The rearrangement links TRBV4-3 to TRBJ2-4; the match to TRBD2 covers 10 bases. With 0 bases clipped from V and 6 bases from J, the junction kept 11 bases outside the gene matches. From germline, CDR1 is LGHNA and CDR2 YSLEER. The CDR3 is 18 residues long. The CDR3 bases are TGCGCCAGCAGCCAAGACGTCGCCCTAGCGGGGGCCCTAAACATTCAGTACTTC. Translating it yields CASSQDVALAGALNIQYF.

This chain joins TRBV6-5 and TRBJ1-5, with D hard to call. This CDR3 is 15 amino acids long. The V end lost 5 bases, the J end lost 7 bases, and 18 bases lay between the germline ends. CDR1 and CDR2 from the germline V gene are MNHEY and SVGAGI. CDR3 amino acids: CASSTSPEDGQPQHF. The CDR3 region has the DNA TGTGCCAGCAGTACCTCCCCGGAGGACGGGCAGCCCCAGCATTTT.

This clone was detected only once. The chain recombines TRBV7-8 with TRBJ1-1; 9 nucleotides line up with TRBD1. J lost 3 bases, V lost 5 bases, and 10 bases had no gene match. Germline CDR1 is SGHVS and CDR2 is FQNEAQ. The CDR3 covers 16 residues. CDR3 residues: CASSAWDREWDTEAFF. The CDR3 DNA reads as TGTGCCAGCAGCGCCTGGGACAGGGAATGGGACACTGAAGCTTTCTTT.

Written as DNA, the CDR3 is TGTGCCAGCAGCCGAGGGTATGGCTACACCTTC. Translation: CASSRGYGYTF. This chain connects TRBV12-3 or TRBV12-4 to TRBJ1-2; D is undetermined. Deletions cut 6 bases from V and 5 bases from J, with 7 bases between. The CDR3 has 11 residues.

CDR3 sequence reads: CAIREINTEAFF. The DNA of the CDR3 is TGTGCCATCAGAGAGATAAACACTGAAGCTTTCTTT. The chain uses TRBV10-3 and TRBJ1-1, with unresolved D. Germline V CDR1 and CDR2: ENHRY, SYGVKD. This CDR3 contains 12 residues. Trimming removed 6 bases from V and 2 bases from J, with 7 bases in between.

The V gene is TRBV10-3, the J gene TRBJ2-7; 11 bases line up with TRBD2. V lost 6 bases and J lost 1; bases outside the gene matches: 5. The CDR3 consists of 15 residues. CDR1 ENHRY and CDR2 SYGVKD come from the germline V gene. The CDR3 coding sequence is TGTGCCATCAGCCTGGGACTAGCGGAATCCTACGAGCAGTACTTC. Encoded protein: CAISLGLAESYEQYF.

This rearrangement joins TRBV12-1 to TRBJ1-4. TRBV12-1 is marked as a pseudogene. The CDR3 covers 14 residues. CDR3 residues: CASTPIEPMKKLFF. CDR3 DNA sequence: TGTGCCAGCACCCCCATAGAACCCATGAAAAAACTGTTTTTT.